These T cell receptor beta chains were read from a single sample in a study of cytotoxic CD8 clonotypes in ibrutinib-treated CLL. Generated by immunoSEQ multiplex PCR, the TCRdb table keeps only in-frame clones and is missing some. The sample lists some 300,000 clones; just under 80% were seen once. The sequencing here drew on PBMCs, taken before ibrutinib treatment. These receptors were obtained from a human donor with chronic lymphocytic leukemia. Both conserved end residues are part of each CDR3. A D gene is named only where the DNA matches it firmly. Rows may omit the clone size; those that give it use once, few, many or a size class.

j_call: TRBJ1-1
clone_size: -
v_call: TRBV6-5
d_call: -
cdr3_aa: CASSDAGRWTEAFF
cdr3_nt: TGTGCCAGCAGCGACGCGGGGAGATGGACTGAAGCTTTCTTT

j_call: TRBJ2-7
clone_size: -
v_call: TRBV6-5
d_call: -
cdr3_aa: CASSYSAAYPYEQYF
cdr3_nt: TGTGCCAGCAGTTACTCAGCGGCCTACCCCTACGAGCAGTACTTC

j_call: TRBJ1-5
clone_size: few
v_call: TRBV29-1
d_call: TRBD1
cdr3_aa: CSAAMTGGGQPQHF
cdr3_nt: TGCAGCGCCGCCATGACAGGGGGCGGACAGCCCCAGCATTTT

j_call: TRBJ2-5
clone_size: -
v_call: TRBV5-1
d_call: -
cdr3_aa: CASSHFGLQETQYF
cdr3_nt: TGCGCCAGCAGCCATTTTGGGCTCCAAGAGACCCAGTACTTC

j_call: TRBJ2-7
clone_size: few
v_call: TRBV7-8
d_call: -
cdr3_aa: CASRLGMSYEQYF
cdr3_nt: TGTGCCAGCAGATTAGGAATGTCCTACGAGCAGTACTTC

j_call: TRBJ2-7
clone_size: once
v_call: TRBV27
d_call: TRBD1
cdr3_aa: CASSRGTGTEPYEQYF
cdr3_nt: TGTGCCAGCAGTAGGGGCACAGGGACAGAGCCCTACGAGCAGTACTTC

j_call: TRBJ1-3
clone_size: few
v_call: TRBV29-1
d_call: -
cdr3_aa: CSVADRRRDGNTIYF
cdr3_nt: TGCAGCGTTGCCGACCGACGCAGGGATGGAAACACCATATATTTT

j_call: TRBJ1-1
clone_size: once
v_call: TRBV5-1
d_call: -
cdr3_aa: CASSSGRFEAFF
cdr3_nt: TGCGCCAGCAGTTCGGGGCGCTTTGAAGCTTTCTTT

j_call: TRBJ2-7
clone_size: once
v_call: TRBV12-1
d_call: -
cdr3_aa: CASSFPTSGGYEQYF
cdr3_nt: TGTGCCAGCAGCTTCCCGACTAGCGGGGGCTACGAGCAGTACTTC

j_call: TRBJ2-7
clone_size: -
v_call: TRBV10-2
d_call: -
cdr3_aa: CASSEVISGPSYEQYF
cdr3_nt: TGCGCCAGCAGTGAGGTGATAAGCGGCCCGTCCTACGAGCAGTACTTC

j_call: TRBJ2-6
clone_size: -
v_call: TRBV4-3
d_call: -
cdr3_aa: CASSRRTRASYSGANVLTF
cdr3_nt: TGCGCCAGCAGCCGCCGGACGAGAGCTTCTTATTCTGGGGCCAACGTCCTGACTTTC

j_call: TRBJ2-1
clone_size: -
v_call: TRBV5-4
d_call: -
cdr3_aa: CASSSARRRSYNEQFF
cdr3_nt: TGTGCCAGCAGCTCAGCCCGGAGGAGATCATACAATGAGCAGTTCTTC

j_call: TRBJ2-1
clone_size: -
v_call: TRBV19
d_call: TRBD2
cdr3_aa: CASSPRGGGGDDEQFF
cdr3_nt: TGTGCCAGTAGTCCCCGCGGGGGGGGTGGGGACGATGAGCAGTTCTTC

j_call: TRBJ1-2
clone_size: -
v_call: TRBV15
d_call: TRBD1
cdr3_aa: CATSRDSDRINYGYTF
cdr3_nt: TGTGCCACCAGCAGAGACTCGGACAGGATTAACTATGGCTACACCTTC

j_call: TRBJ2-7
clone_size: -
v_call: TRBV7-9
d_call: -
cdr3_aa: CASSPRTASSYEQYF
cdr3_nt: TGTGCCAGCAGTCCGAGGACGGCCTCCTCCTACGAGCAGTACTTC

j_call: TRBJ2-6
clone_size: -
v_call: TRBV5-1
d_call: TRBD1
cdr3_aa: CASSLRQGFSGANVLTF
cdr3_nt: TGCGCCAGCAGCTTGAGACAGGGTTTCTCTGGGGCCAACGTCCTGACTTTC

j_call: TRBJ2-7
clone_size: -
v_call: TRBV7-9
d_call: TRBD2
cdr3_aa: CASSSSGRGWEQYF
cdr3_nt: TGTGCCAGCAGCAGTAGCGGGAGAGGGTGGGAGCAGTACTTC

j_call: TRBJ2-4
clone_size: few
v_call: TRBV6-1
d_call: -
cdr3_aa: CASSEPGHGENIQYF
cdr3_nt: TGTGCCAGCAGTGAACCGGGACACGGCGAAAACATTCAGTACTTC

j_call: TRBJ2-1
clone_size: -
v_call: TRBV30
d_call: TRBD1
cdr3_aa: CAYDRGYNEQFF
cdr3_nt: TGTGCCTACGACAGGGGATACAATGAGCAGTTCTTC

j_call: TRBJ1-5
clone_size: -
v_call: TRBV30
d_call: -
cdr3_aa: CAWSRQSNQPQHF
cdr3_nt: TGTGCCTGGAGTCGACAGAGCAATCAGCCCCAGCATTTT

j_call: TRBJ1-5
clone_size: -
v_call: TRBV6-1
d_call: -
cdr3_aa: CATSRQGDQPQHF
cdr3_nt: TGTGCCACCAGCCGGCAGGGCGATCAGCCCCAGCATTTT

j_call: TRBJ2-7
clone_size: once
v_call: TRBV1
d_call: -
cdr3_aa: CTSSLSPWASGRAPQSSYEQYF
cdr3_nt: TGCACCAGCAGCCTCTCACCGTGGGCTAGCGGGAGGGCTCCGCAGAGCTCCTACGAGCAGTACTTC

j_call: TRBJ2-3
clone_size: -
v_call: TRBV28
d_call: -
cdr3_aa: CASSLFGRGSTDTQYF
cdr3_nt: TGTGCCAGCAGTTTATTCGGTCGCGGAAGCACAGATACGCAGTATTTT

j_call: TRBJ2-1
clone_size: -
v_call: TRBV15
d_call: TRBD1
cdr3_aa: CATSMDTGQGLEQFF
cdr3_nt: TGTGCCACCAGCATGGATACCGGACAGGGCCTTGAGCAGTTCTTC

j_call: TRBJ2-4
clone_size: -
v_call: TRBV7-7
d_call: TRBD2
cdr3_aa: CASSQTSGRVLAKNIQYF
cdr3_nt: TGTGCCAGCAGCCAAACTAGCGGGAGGGTCTTAGCCAAAAACATTCAGTACTTC

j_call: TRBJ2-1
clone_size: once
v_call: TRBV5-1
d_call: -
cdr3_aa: CASSLDRSYNEQFF
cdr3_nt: TGCGCCAGCAGCTTAGACAGGAGCTACAATGAGCAGTTCTTC

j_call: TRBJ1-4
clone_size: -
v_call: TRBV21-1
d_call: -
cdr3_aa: CASSKAGQEAGEKLFF
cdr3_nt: TGTGCCAGCAGCAAGGCAGGACAGGAGGCAGGTGAAAAACTGTTTTTT

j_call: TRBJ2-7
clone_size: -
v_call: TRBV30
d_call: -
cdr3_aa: CAWSVAPLVEQYF
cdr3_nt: TGTGCCTGGAGTGTAGCCCCGCTGGTCGAGCAGTACTTC

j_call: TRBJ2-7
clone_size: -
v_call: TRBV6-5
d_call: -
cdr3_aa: CASRTAGDHEQYF
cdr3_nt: TGTGCCAGCAGAACAGCAGGGGACCACGAGCAGTACTTC

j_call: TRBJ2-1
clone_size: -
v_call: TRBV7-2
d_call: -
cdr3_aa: CASSLGTPIGRQFF
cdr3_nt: TGTGCCAGCAGCTTAGGGACTCCCATTGGGCGGCAGTTCTTC

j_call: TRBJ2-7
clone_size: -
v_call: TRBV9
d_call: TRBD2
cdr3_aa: CASSPSGGGSYEQYF
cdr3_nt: TGTGCCAGCAGCCCATCGGGGGGTGGTTCCTACGAGCAGTACTTC

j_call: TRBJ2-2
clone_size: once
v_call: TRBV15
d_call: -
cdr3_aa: CATTRELFF
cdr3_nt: TGTGCCACCACCAGAGAGCTGTTTTTT

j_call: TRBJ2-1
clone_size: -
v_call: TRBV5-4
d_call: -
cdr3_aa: CASSLAQGPPGYNEQFF
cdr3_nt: TGTGCCAGCAGCTTGGCGCAGGGGCCCCCTGGGTACAATGAGCAGTTCTTC

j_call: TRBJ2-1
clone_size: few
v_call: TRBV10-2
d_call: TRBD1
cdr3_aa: CASSYRDRGSNEQFF
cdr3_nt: TGCGCCAGCAGTTACCGGGACAGGGGGTCTAATGAGCAGTTCTTC

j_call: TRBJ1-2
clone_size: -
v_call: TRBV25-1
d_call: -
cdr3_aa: CASSDSRVGGFSGYTF
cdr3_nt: TGTGCCAGCAGTGACTCGCGAGTAGGGGGATTCTCTGGCTACACCTTC

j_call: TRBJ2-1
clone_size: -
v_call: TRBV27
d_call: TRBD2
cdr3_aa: CASSRGRGRYNEQFF
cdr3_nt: TGTGCCAGCAGCCGGGGACGCGGGAGATACAATGAGCAGTTCTTC

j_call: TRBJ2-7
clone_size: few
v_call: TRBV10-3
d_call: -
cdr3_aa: CATSPRNYEQYF
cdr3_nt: TGTGCCACCTCTCCCAGGAACTACGAGCAGTACTTC

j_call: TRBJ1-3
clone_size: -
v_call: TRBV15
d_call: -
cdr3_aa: CATMSRLASGNTIYF
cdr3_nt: TGTGCCACCATGTCCCGGCTGGCTTCTGGAAACACCATATATTTT

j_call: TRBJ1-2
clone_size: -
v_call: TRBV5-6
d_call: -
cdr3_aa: CASSLKQNYGYTF
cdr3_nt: TGTGCCAGCAGCTTGAAGCAGAACTATGGCTACACCTTC

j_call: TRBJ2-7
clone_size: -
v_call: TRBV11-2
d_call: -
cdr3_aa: CASSRLSVGEQYF
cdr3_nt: TGTGCCAGCAGCAGGCTTTCAGTAGGTGAGCAGTACTTC

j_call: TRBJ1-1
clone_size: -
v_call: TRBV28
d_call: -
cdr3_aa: CASSFPGQLDTEAFF
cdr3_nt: TGTGCCAGCAGTTTCCCCGGACAGCTCGACACTGAAGCTTTCTTT

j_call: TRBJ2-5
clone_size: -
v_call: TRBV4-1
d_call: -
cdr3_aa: CASSQDRRASLNQETQYF
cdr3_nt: TGCGCCAGCAGCCAAGATAGGCGGGCTAGCCTAAACCAAGAGACCCAGTACTTC